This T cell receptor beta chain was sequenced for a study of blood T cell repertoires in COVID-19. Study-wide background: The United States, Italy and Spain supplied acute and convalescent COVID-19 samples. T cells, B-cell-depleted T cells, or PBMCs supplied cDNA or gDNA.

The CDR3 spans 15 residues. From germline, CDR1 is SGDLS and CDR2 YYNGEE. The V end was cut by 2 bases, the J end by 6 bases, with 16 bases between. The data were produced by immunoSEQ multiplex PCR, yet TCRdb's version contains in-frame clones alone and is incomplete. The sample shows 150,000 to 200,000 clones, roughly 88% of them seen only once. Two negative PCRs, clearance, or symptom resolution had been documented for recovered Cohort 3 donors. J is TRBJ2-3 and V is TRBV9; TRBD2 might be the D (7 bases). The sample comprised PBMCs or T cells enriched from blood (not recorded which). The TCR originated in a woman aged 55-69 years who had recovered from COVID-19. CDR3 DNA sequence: TGTGCCAGCAGCGTGGGAGGGACATACGCTGATACGCAGTATTTT. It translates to CASSVGGTYADTQYF.